This T cell receptor beta chain was recorded in a study of shared clonotypes between healthy human individuals. Study-wide findings and caveats: Shared clonotypes: 4.5% to 5% naive CD4, around 3.5% naive CD8, about 2.5% memory CD4, 0.4% to 0.45% memory CD8.

The donors, all of them Caucasian adults, lived in Nashville, Tennessee. The table came from immunoSEQ multiplex PCR; TCRdb's copy has only in-frame clones and leaves some out. The repertoire includes a few million clones, more than 90% of them detected once, and 0.11% to 0.15% sits in the top ten. The CDR3 loop spans 13 amino acids. Trimming removed 2 bases at V and 6 bases at J, with 10 bases between. Germline lookup yields CDR1 MNHEY and CDR2 SVGAGI. A word on this clone: No antigen is known for it.

The sequenced sample was naive CD4+ T cells sorted from blood. The subset was: CD45RA+ positively selected. The sequence was collected from a man aged 18 to 30 in good health. The chain uses TRBV6-5 and TRBJ1-2; possibly TRBD1 for D (6 bases). DNA of the CDR3: TGTGCCAGCAGTTACGGGTCAGGGGATGGCTACACCTTC. As protein: CASSYGSGDGYTF.